This TCR beta chain was documented in a study of T cell responses to AZD1222 COVID-19 vaccine. Points from the study as a whole: Donors in the cohort were predominantly white British and more often female, and clonal diversity was possibly underestimated.

Concerning this clone itself: What it recognizes is unknown.

Sequenced by immunoSEQ multiplex PCR; TCRdb stores in-frame clones only, minus some. The repertoire holds about 120,000 clones, with about nine tenths as singletons. Germline V gives CDR1 LNHDA, CDR2 SQIVND (reference sequence). The CDR3 is 17 residues long. Trimming pared 1 base from V and 5 bases from J, leaving 18 bases between. The sequence derives from an adult in good health. This sequence joins TRBV19 and TRBJ1-5, with a tentative D call TRBD1 (6 bases). Sequenced material: peripheral blood, taken on day 0 of AZD1222 vaccination. The CDR3 sequence is CASSIAGALIADQPQHF. The DNA of the CDR3 is TGTGCCAGTAGTATAGCAGGGGCGCTTATAGCGGATCAGCCCCAGCATTTT.